Sequencing of this T cell receptor (beta chain) was carried out in a study of cytomegalovirus exposure and HLA in healthy donors. Looking at the study overall: Among the 398 genotyped donors, just over 80% were placed in the Caucasian-associated ancestry cluster.

V lost 5 bases to trimming and J lost 2 bases, with 11 bases between them. Germline loops: CDR1 MNHNS, CDR2 SASEGT. The CDR3 is 14 amino acids. The PCR had 60 Vbeta and 13 Jbeta primers. Profiling relied on immunoSEQ multiplex PCR, and the TCRdb table lists in-frame clones only, not all of them. The sample includes 150,000 to 200,000 clones, 76% of them seen just once. On this clone: Its antigen is currently unknown.

The study's findings and limits: Later analysis showed TCR association rates varying by HLA locus, highest for DRB1 and lowest for HLA-C. Productive status was seen about 90% or about 30% of the time for most TCR beta V segments in an earlier analysis. TRBV6-2, TRBV6-3 and other indistinguishable V segments were excluded.

Material for sequencing was PBMCs. V and J are TRBV6-1 and TRBJ2-3; a possible D gene is TRBD1 (6 bases). This clonotype was sampled from a man in his sixties in good health and CMV-seronegative. In nucleotides, the CDR3 is TGTGCCAGCAGTCTAGGACAGAACACAGATACGCAGTATTTT. This translates into CASSLGQNTDTQYF.